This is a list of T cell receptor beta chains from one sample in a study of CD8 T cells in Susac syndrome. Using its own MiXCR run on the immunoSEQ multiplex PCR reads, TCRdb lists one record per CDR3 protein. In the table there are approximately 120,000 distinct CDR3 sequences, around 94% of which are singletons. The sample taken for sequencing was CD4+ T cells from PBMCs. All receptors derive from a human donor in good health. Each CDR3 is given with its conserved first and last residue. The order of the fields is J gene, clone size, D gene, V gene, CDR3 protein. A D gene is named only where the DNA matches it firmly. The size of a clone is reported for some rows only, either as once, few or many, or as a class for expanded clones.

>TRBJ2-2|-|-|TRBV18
CASSPDQRNTGELFF
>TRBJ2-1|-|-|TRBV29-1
CSVAGLSSYNEQFF
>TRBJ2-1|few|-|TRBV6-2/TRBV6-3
CASSHGNEQFF
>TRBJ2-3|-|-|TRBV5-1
CASTDGATQYF
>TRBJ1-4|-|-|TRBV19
CASSTASYEKLFF
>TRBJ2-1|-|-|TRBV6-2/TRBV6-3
CASSYRQENNEQFF
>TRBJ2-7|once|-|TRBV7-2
CASSLSPGLGGMEQYF
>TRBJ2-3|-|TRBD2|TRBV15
CATSRGGRTDTQYF
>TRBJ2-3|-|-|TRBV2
CASSPQGPSTDTQYF
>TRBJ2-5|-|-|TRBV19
CASSQWREETQYF
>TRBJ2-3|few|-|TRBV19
CATKGQSTDTQYF